Sequencing of this T cell receptor (beta chain) was carried out in a study of T cell responses to AZD1222 COVID-19 vaccine. Germline V gene data show CDR1 as SGHTA and CDR2 as FQGNSA. The CDR3 runs to 16 residues. V lost 3 bases and J lost 7; bases outside the gene matches: 13. The data were produced by immunoSEQ multiplex PCR, yet TCRdb's version contains in-frame clones alone and is incomplete. The sample lists roughly 170,000 clones, 94% occurring once. This clonotype originated in an adult who received the AZD1222 COVID-19 vaccine. The chain combines TRBV7-2 with TRBJ1-1, with TRBD1 matching over 8 bases. The material was peripheral blood, obtained 28 days after the second AZD1222 dose. For the CDR3, the DNA is TGTGCCAGCAGCTTGAGGACAGGGTCCGGGGGAGGTGAAGCTTTCTTT. Its translation: CASSLRTGSGGGEAFF.